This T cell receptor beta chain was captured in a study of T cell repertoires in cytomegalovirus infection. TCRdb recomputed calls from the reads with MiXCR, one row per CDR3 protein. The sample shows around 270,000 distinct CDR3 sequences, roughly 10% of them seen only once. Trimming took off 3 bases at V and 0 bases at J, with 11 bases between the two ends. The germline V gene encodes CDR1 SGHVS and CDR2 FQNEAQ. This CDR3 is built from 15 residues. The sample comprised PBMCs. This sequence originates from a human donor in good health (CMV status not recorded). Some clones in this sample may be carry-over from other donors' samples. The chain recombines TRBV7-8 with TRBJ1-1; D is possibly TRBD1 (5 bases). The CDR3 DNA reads TGTGCCAGCAGCTTCGGACATTTAATGAACACTGAAGCTTTCTTT. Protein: CASSFGHLMNTEAFF.